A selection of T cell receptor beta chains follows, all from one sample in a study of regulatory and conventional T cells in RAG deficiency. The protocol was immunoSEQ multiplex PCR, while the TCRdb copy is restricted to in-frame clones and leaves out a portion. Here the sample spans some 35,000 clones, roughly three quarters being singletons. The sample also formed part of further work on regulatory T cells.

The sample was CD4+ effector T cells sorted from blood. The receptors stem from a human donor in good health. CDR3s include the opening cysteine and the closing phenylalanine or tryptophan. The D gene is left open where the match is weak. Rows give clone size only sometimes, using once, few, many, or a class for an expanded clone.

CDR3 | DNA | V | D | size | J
CASSLGLLANEQFF | TGCGCCAGCAGCTTGGGACTATTAGCCAATGAGCAGTTCTTC | TRBV5-1 | NA | few | TRBJ2-1
CASSLEGKEQFF | TGTGCCAGCAGTTTGGAGGGGAAGGAGCAGTTCTTC | TRBV28 | NA | NA | TRBJ2-1
CASSHRQGSEKLFF | TGTGCCAGCAGCCACCGACAGGGTAGCGAAAAACTGTTTTTT | TRBV4-2 | TRBD1 | few | TRBJ1-4
CASSQEQGILSQQYF | TGCGCCAGCAGCCAAGAGCAGGGAATACTTTCCCAGCAGTACTTC | TRBV4-1 | NA | NA | TRBJ2-7
CSVEGHNHEQYF | TGCAGCGTTGAAGGACATAACCACGAGCAGTACTTC | TRBV29-1 | NA | once | TRBJ2-7
CASNRRGAAHGLNTEAFF | TGTGCCAGCAATCGTAGAGGGGCGGCTCACGGGTTGAACACTGAAGCTTTCTTT | TRBV27 | NA | NA | TRBJ1-1
CASSQHTEAFF | TGTGCCAGCAGTCAACACACTGAAGCTTTCTTT | TRBV25-1 | NA | NA | TRBJ1-1
CASRGLARNTGELFF | TGTGCCAGCAGGGGACTAGCACGGAACACCGGGGAGCTGTTTTTT | TRBV27 | TRBD2 | once | TRBJ2-2
CASSLLGGAEETQYF | TGTGCCAGCAGCTTACTCGGGGGGGCGGAGGAGACCCAGTACTTC | TRBV7-3 | TRBD2 | NA | TRBJ2-5
CASSQERGIHTEAFF | TGCGCCAGCAGCCAAGAAAGGGGGATTCACACTGAAGCTTTCTTT | TRBV4-1 | NA | NA | TRBJ1-1
CASSKRQALSPLHF | TGCGCCAGCAGCAAAAGACAGGCCTTATCACCCCTCCACTTT | TRBV5-1 | NA | NA | TRBJ1-6
CASSPSGGGVTDTQYF | TGTGCCAGTAGTCCTAGCGGGGGGGGTGTGACAGATACGCAGTATTTT | TRBV19 | TRBD2 | NA | TRBJ2-3
CASRGLNTEAFF | TGCGCCAGCAGGGGGTTGAACACTGAAGCTTTCTTT | TRBV10-2 | NA | few | TRBJ1-1
CASRGNYRGLSYEQYF | TGTGCCAGCAGGGGGAACTACAGGGGTCTATCCTACGAGCAGTACTTC | TRBV27 | TRBD1 | NA | TRBJ2-7
CASSYRQGGNTIYF | TGTGCCAGCAGCTACCGACAGGGGGGAAACACCATATATTTT | TRBV5-5 | TRBD1 | NA | TRBJ1-3
CASSPLSANYGYTF | TGTGCCAGCAGCCCACTGTCAGCTAACTATGGCTACACCTTC | TRBV5-4 | NA | NA | TRBJ1-2
CASSHGQHSGANVLTF | TGTGCCAGCTCACACGGACAGCACTCTGGGGCCAACGTCCTGACTTTC | TRBV18 | NA | NA | TRBJ2-6
CASSLIASGAQETQYF | TGTGCCAGCAGCTTAATAGCCAGCGGGGCTCAAGAGACCCAGTACTTC | TRBV7-3 | TRBD2 | NA | TRBJ2-5
CARRTQERRTGELFF | TGTGCCAGAAGGACCCAGGAGCGAAGAACCGGGGAGCTGTTTTTT | TRBV5-3 | NA | once | TRBJ2-2
CASSARIVNTEAFF | TGTGCCAGCAGCGCCCGGATAGTCAACACTGAAGCTTTCTTT | TRBV14 | NA | NA | TRBJ1-1
CASSPLAGYEQYF | TGTGCCAGCTCACCTTTGGCCGGTTACGAGCAGTACTTC | TRBV18 | NA | NA | TRBJ2-7
CASGRGGYHKEAFF | TGTGCCAGCGGGAGAGGGGGGTATCATAAAGAAGCTTTCTTT | TRBV6-5 | NA | NA | TRBJ1-1